The rows below give T cell receptor beta chains drawn from one sample of a study of T cells after yellow fever vaccination. TCRdb reanalysed the 5' RACE reads using MiXCR and keeps one entry per CDR3 protein. The sample consists of 99,000 or so distinct CDR3 sequences, under 7% of them appearing once. The sample was CD8+ T cells sorted from PBMCs, taken 10 days after the yellow fever booster vaccination. The receptors were gathered from a man between 18 and 29 years old who received the YFV17D yellow fever vaccine. Both conserved end residues are part of each CDR3. The order of the fields is V gene, D gene, clone size, J gene, CDR3 protein, CDR3 DNA. The D gene is left open where the match is weak. Expanded clones get a size class; other rows say once, few or many, or leave the size out.

v_gene: TRBV29-1
d_gene: NA
abundance: few
j_gene: TRBJ2-4
CDR3aa: CSVEDPEGPWAKNIQYF
CDR3nt: TGCAGCGTTGAAGATCCGGAAGGACCGTGGGCCAAAAACATTCAGTACTTC

v_gene: TRBV5-4
d_gene: NA
abundance: many
j_gene: TRBJ2-1
CDR3aa: CASSGGDRLADEQFF
CDR3nt: TGTGCCAGCAGCGGGGGTGATCGACTGGCCGATGAGCAGTTCTTC

v_gene: TRBV14
d_gene: NA
abundance: few
j_gene: TRBJ2-5
CDR3aa: CASSQDTPFQRETQYF
CDR3nt: TGTGCCAGCAGCCAAGATACCCCCTTTCAGAGGGAGACCCAGTACTTC

v_gene: TRBV28
d_gene: NA
abundance: NA
j_gene: TRBJ2-1
CDR3aa: CASSHEEQFF
CDR3nt: TGTGCCAGCAGCCATGAGGAGCAGTTCTTC

v_gene: TRBV5-1
d_gene: TRBD1
abundance: NA
j_gene: TRBJ2-6
CDR3aa: CASSPDRAGANVLTF
CDR3nt: TGCGCCAGCAGCCCTGACAGGGCTGGGGCCAACGTCCTGACTTTC

v_gene: TRBV20-1
d_gene: NA
abundance: medium-sized
j_gene: TRBJ2-3
CDR3aa: CSADERGTDTQYF
CDR3nt: TGCAGTGCCGACGAACGAGGAACAGATACGCAGTATTTT

v_gene: TRBV30
d_gene: TRBD1
abundance: NA
j_gene: TRBJ2-1
CDR3aa: CAWWTGGLNEQFF
CDR3nt: TGTGCCTGGTGGACAGGGGGACTTAATGAGCAGTTCTTC

v_gene: TRBV5-1
d_gene: NA
abundance: NA
j_gene: TRBJ1-1
CDR3aa: CASGPTDLNTEAFF
CDR3nt: TGCGCCAGCGGGCCCACGGATTTGAACACTGAAGCTTTCTTT

v_gene: TRBV3-1
d_gene: NA
abundance: many
j_gene: TRBJ1-1
CDR3aa: CASSPFGRNEAFF
CDR3nt: TGTGCCAGCAGTCCTTTTGGACGGAATGAAGCTTTCTTT

v_gene: TRBV30
d_gene: NA
abundance: few
j_gene: TRBJ1-6
CDR3aa: CAWSVINSPLHF
CDR3nt: TGTGCCTGGAGTGTAATAAACTCACCCCTCCACTTT

v_gene: TRBV28
d_gene: NA
abundance: NA
j_gene: TRBJ2-7
CDR3aa: CASSLNPSYEQYF
CDR3nt: TGTGCCAGCAGTTTGAATCCATCCTACGAGCAGTACTTC

v_gene: TRBV10-3
d_gene: NA
abundance: NA
j_gene: TRBJ2-7
CDR3aa: CAISECASCEQYF
CDR3nt: TGTGCCATCAGTGAGTGTGCGTCTTGCGAGCAGTACTTC

v_gene: TRBV4-3
d_gene: TRBD2
abundance: NA
j_gene: TRBJ2-1
CDR3aa: CASSQVGPSGGAQEQFF
CDR3nt: TGCGCCAGCAGCCAAGTCGGGCCTAGCGGGGGGGCTCAGGAGCAGTTCTTC

v_gene: TRBV7-2
d_gene: NA
abundance: few
j_gene: TRBJ2-1
CDR3aa: CASSVRDNPGNEQFF
CDR3nt: TGTGCCAGCAGCGTCCGGGACAATCCGGGGAATGAGCAGTTCTTC

v_gene: TRBV11-2
d_gene: NA
abundance: few
j_gene: TRBJ2-3
CDR3aa: CASSLDKITDTQYF
CDR3nt: TGTGCCAGCAGCTTGGATAAGATCACAGATACGCAGTATTTT

v_gene: TRBV2
d_gene: TRBD2
abundance: many
j_gene: TRBJ2-3
CDR3aa: CASPTGTSGGLPTDTQYF
CDR3nt: TGTGCCAGCCCAACGGGGACTAGCGGGGGCCTACCCACAGATACGCAGTATTTT

v_gene: TRBV19
d_gene: TRBD1
abundance: few
j_gene: TRBJ2-1
CDR3aa: CASSRQGPYNEQFF
CDR3nt: TGTGCCAGTAGTAGACAGGGCCCGTACAATGAGCAGTTCTTC

v_gene: TRBV2
d_gene: NA
abundance: NA
j_gene: TRBJ2-3
CDR3aa: CAAPGLSPDTQYF
CDR3nt: TGTGCCGCACCGGGCCTCTCCCCAGATACGCAGTATTTT

v_gene: TRBV20-1
d_gene: TRBD2
abundance: NA
j_gene: TRBJ2-3
CDR3aa: CSADSLAGEQDTQYF
CDR3nt: TGCAGTGCCGATTCCCTAGCGGGGGAGCAAGATACGCAGTATTTT

v_gene: TRBV29-1
d_gene: TRBD1
abundance: NA
j_gene: TRBJ1-2
CDR3aa: CSVRTGGNYGYTF
CDR3nt: TGCAGCGTCAGGACAGGAGGGAACTATGGCTACACCTTC

v_gene: TRBV4-1
d_gene: TRBD1
abundance: few
j_gene: TRBJ2-7
CDR3aa: CASSQDRVSEQYF
CDR3nt: TGCGCCAGCAGCCAGGACAGGGTTAGCGAGCAGTACTTC

v_gene: TRBV7-9
d_gene: NA
abundance: few
j_gene: TRBJ2-5
CDR3aa: CASRRAPTSTRETQYF
CDR3nt: TGTGCCAGCAGGAGAGCCCCTACTAGCACTCGGGAGACCCAGTACTTC

v_gene: TRBV4-3
d_gene: NA
abundance: few
j_gene: TRBJ2-2
CDR3aa: CASSPGPPGGELFF
CDR3nt: TGCGCCAGCAGCCCGGGGCCTCCCGGCGGGGAGCTGTTTTTT

v_gene: TRBV12-3/TRBV12-4
d_gene: NA
abundance: many
j_gene: TRBJ2-2
CDR3aa: CASSTSTGATGELFF
CDR3nt: NA

v_gene: TRBV4-1
d_gene: NA
abundance: many
j_gene: TRBJ2-1
CDR3aa: CASSQETIYNEQFF
CDR3nt: TGCGCCAGCAGCCAAGAAACGATCTACAATGAGCAGTTCTTC

v_gene: TRBV7-8
d_gene: TRBD2
abundance: few
j_gene: TRBJ2-2
CDR3aa: CASSFLAGEKTGELFF
CDR3nt: TGTGCCAGCAGCTTTTTAGCGGGGGAGAAAACCGGGGAGCTGTTTTTT

v_gene: TRBV7-9
d_gene: NA
abundance: few
j_gene: TRBJ2-1
CDR3aa: CASSLGPSYNEQFF
CDR3nt: TGTGCCAGCAGCTTGGGACCGTCCTACAATGAGCAGTTCTTC

v_gene: TRBV4-1
d_gene: NA
abundance: many
j_gene: TRBJ1-5
CDR3aa: CASSQDGQTDWPGQPQHF
CDR3nt: TGCGCCAGCAGCCAAGATGGGCAGACAGACTGGCCAGGCCAGCCCCAGCATTTT

v_gene: TRBV13
d_gene: NA
abundance: NA
j_gene: TRBJ2-5
CDR3aa: CASSAPGTLKETQYF
CDR3nt: TGTGCCAGCAGTGCCCCCGGGACCCTGAAGGAGACCCAGTACTTC